This T cell receptor beta chain originates from a study of shared clonotypes between healthy human individuals. Regarding the study as a whole: It was only blood that was sampled, and tissue repertoires likely differ.

Regarding this clone: The antigen is not known.

In germline, CDR1 is SGHDN, CDR2 FVKESK. This CDR3 contains 13 residues. V lost 4 bases to trimming and J lost 12 bases, with 16 bases between them. Sequencing used immunoSEQ multiplex PCR; TCRdb keeps in-frame clones, though not all of them. Found here are some 1,600,000 clones, around 98% of them singletons; the top ten hold around 0.47%. The receptor was isolated from a young man in good health. The rearrangement joins TRBV14 to TRBJ1-5; tentatively, D is TRBD1 (6 bases). Sequencing was done on a sample of naive CD4+ T cells sorted from blood. Subset in this sample: CD45RA+ positively selected. The CDR3 sequence: CASSPSRGGIQHF. For the CDR3, the DNA is TGTGCCAGCAGCCCCAGTCGAGGGGGGATCCAGCATTTT.